What follows are 14 T cell receptor beta chains derived from one specimen sequenced in a study of CD8+ T cells in alopecia areata. cDNA reverse transcribed from extracted RNA served as the sequencing template. Some clones are missing from TCRdb's copy, which holds only in-frame ones; the method was immunoSEQ multiplex PCR. The sample records 3,500 to 5,500 clones, 60% being singletons. Indicated treatment: oral pan-JAK inhibitor, 5-10 mg twice daily. Lesional scalp punch biopsies and peripheral blood were collected from alopecia areata patients. Sequenced material: skin, taken between weeks 36 and 40, from a patient treated with tofacitinib. The receptor source for this set is a human donor with alopecia areata.

The V gene is TRBV25-1, the J gene TRBJ2-2; maybe TRBD2 (5 bases). Germline V lookup: CDR1 MGHDK, CDR2 SYGVNS. The CDR3 totals 13 residues. Trimming shortened V by 5 bases and J by 6 bases, and 10 bases separated the two germline ends. The CDR3 coding sequence is TGTGCCAGCAGTCCAATGGGAGCCGGGGAGCTGTTTTTT. Translating gives CASSPMGAGELFF.

The J gene is TRBJ2-1, the V gene TRBV19; 7 bases align to TRBD2. CDR1 LNHDA and CDR2 SQIVND come from the germline V gene (reference sequence). The J segment lost 8 bases and the V segment lost 8 bases, leaving 6 bases of the junction unmatched. The CDR3 is 12 residues long. The CDR3 bases are TGTGCCAGTTCGGAGCGGGGCTATGAGCAGTTCTTC. This sequence encodes CASSERGYEQFF. Filled out from reference TRBV19 and TRBJ2-1, the complete variable domain reads DGGITQSPKYLFRKEGQNVTLSCEQNLNHDAMYWYRQDPGQGLRLIYYSQIVNDFQKGDIAEGYSVSREKKESFPLTVTSAQKNPTAFYLCASSERGYEQFFGPGTRLTVL.

V usage is TRBV7-9 and J usage is TRBJ2-7, with D uncertain. V lost 2 bases to trimming and J lost 4 bases, with 9 bases between them. Germline V gene data show CDR1 as SEHNR and CDR2 as FQNEAQ (reference sequence). The CDR3 is made up of 13 amino acids. In DNA form, the CDR3 reads TGTGCCAGCAGCTTAAGTACGGGTTACGAGCAGTACTTC. Translated: CASSLSTGYEQYF.

The rearrangement links TRBV6-1 to TRBJ1-3; D gene uncertain. The germline V and J ends were trimmed by 7 bases and 0 bases, with 13 bases remaining between them. This CDR3 spans 15 amino acids. The germline gives CDR1 MNHNS, CDR2 SASEGT. The CDR3 region is CASKSRGSSGNTIYF. CDR3 DNA: TGTGCCAGCAAGAGCAGAGGGTCCTCTGGAAACACCATATATTTT.

Only a few counts were recorded for this clone. The chain uses TRBV6-5 and TRBJ1-5; the D gene is possibly TRBD1 (5 bases). V was cut by 6 bases and J by 1 base, with 13 bases left in between. Germline V lookup: CDR1 MNHEY, CDR2 SVGAGI. This CDR3 spans 15 amino acids. CDR3 coding DNA: TGTGCCAGCAGCAGAACAGGAGTCAGCAATCAGCCCCAGCATTTT. Translating it yields CASSRTGVSNQPQHF.

This clone was detected a few times. This rearrangement joins TRBV7-3 to TRBJ2-1; D may be TRBD2 (5 bases). The CDR3 extends over 14 amino acids. Trimming shortened V by 2 bases and J by 0 bases, and 5 bases separated the two germline ends. CDR1 SGHTA and CDR2 FQGTGA come from the germline V gene. The CDR3 DNA sequence: TGTGCCAGCAGCTTAGCGGGCTCCTACAATGAGCAGTTCTTC. Its protein product is CASSLAGSYNEQFF. Full variable domain (remainder filled in from reference TRBV7-3 and TRBJ2-1): GAGVSQTPSNKVTEKGKYVELRCDPISGHTALYWYRQSLGQGPEFLIYFQGTGAADDSGLPNDRFFAVRPEGSVSTLKIQRTERGDSAVYLCASSLAGSYNEQFFGPGTRLTVL.

The chain uses TRBV11-3 and TRBJ2-5; D perhaps matches TRBD1 (5 bases). The V end was cut by 2 bases, the J end by 6 bases, with 16 bases between. CDR1 is SGHNT, CDR2 YENEEA, per germline. This CDR3 spans 15 amino acids. The CDR3 nucleotides are TGTGCCAGCAGCTTATTCCAGGGATTTAGGCAGACCCAGTACTTC. Translating it yields CASSLFQGFRQTQYF.

This clone is deemed large. This sequence joins TRBV4-1 and TRBJ1-3, with D maybe TRBD1 (5 bases). The CDR3 extends over 17 amino acids. CDR1 MGHRA and CDR2 YSYEKL come from the germline V gene. V lost 3 bases and J lost 0, with 15 bases in between. As DNA, the CDR3 is TGCGCCAGCAGCCAGAACCGGGACCGAAGCTCTGGAAACACCATATATTTT. Translating gives CASSQNRDRSSGNTIYF.

The V call is TRBV5-8, the J call TRBJ2-7, with D maybe TRBD2 (5 bases). V gave up 0 bases and J gave up 4 bases, with 17 bases separating them. The CDR3 consists of 16 residues. CDR1 SGHTS and CDR2 YDEGEE come from the germline V gene. The CDR3: CASSLGVGEEAYEQYF. Here the CDR3 DNA reads TGTGCCAGCAGCTTGGGCGTGGGAGAGGAGGCTTACGAGCAGTACTTC.

This clone was seen only a few times. CDR3 sequence reads: CAWSALAVGANQETQYF. CDR3 DNA: TGTGCCTGGAGTGCCCTCGCCGTGGGGGCCAACCAAGAGACCCAGTACTTC. The chain carries TRBV30 and TRBJ2-5; D might be TRBD1 (6 bases). CDR3 length equals 17 residues. Germline V gives CDR1 GTSNPN, CDR2 SVGIG (reference sequence). The ends were cut back, 1 base at V and 0 bases at J, with 18 bases in the middle.

Of note for this clone: The germline gene is not matched at one end of the junction; a read error may be the cause. Distinct nucleotide sequences in the sample also encode this CDR3. The chain couples TRBV7-7 to TRBJ2-1, with 7 bases aligning to TRBD1. The CDR3 spans 16 residues. The germline gives CDR1 SSHAT, CDR2 FNYEAQ (reference sequence). CDR3: CASSLAAGGAYNEQFF. In DNA form, the CDR3 reads TGTGCTAGCAGCTTAGCCGCAGGGGGTGCCTACAATGAGCAGTTCTTC.

This chain links TRBV10-1 with TRBJ2-1; TRBD1 aligns across 10 bases. The CDR3 extends over 18 amino acids. CDR1 WNHNN and CDR2 SYGVQD come from the germline V gene (reference sequence). V trimming: 5 bases; J trimming: 5 bases; junction bases outside the gene matches: 15. The CDR3 protein is CASSWGAPGQGIDNEQFF. The CDR3 DNA reads TGCGCCAGCAGTTGGGGCGCACCGGGACAGGGGATCGACAATGAGCAGTTCTTC.

V and J are TRBV30 and TRBJ1-1; D uncertain. The CDR3 has 14 residues. V gave up 2 bases and J gave up 0 bases, with 10 bases separating them. CDR1 and CDR2 (germline): GTSNPN, SVGIG (reference sequence). CDR3 region: CAWSKRAMNTEAFF. The CDR3 DNA is TGTGCCTGGAGTAAGAGGGCGATGAACACTGAAGCTTTCTTT. The whole variable domain, remainder taken from reference TRBV30 and TRBJ1-1, is SQTIHQWPATLVQPVGSPLSLECTVEGTSNPNLYWYRQAAGRGLQLLFYSVGIGQISSEVPQNLSASRPQDRQFILSSKKLLLSDSGFYLCAWSKRAMNTEAFFGQGTRLTVV.

CDR3 DNA sequence: TGCAGCGTCCACGCTTGGACTAGCGGGAGCACAGATACGCAGTATTTT. Translation: CSVHAWTSGSTDTQYF. This chain links TRBV29-1 with TRBJ2-3; 11 bases line up with TRBD2. Germline values: CDR1 SQVTM, CDR2 ANQGSEA. There are 16 residues in the CDR3. V lost 6 bases and J lost 0; bases outside the gene matches: 8.